This T cell receptor (beta chain) is from a study of cytomegalovirus exposure and HLA in healthy donors. Study results and limitations: Researchers had no immune exposure information except CMV serostatus available. Within a later analysis, the majority of CMV-associated TCR beta chains appeared HLA-restricted.

Germline CDR1 SEHNR, CDR2 FQNEAQ (reference sequence). V was clipped by 5 bases and J by 2 bases; unmatched bases: 13. The CDR3 covers 17 residues. Notes on this clone: Its matching antigen is unknown.

Primers included in the PCR were 60 Vbeta and 13 Jbeta primers. Source study methods: Later reanalysis found around 74 million unique TCR beta chains, some 10 million of them shared. Assay used: immunoSEQ multiplex PCR; TCRdb lists only in-frame clones, some missing. V, J and clone size reflect that table, while D and trimming were determined from the DNA. The sample lists 85,000 to 130,000 clones; under 80% were seen once. Source material: PBMCs. V and J are TRBV7-9 and TRBJ2-7; 9 bases are a match to TRBD1. The TCR originated in a man in his sixties in good health and CMV-seronegative. The CDR3: CASSLGQGFVSAYEQYF. The CDR3 coding sequence is TGTGCCAGCAGCCTAGGACAGGGGTTTGTATCCGCCTACGAGCAGTACTTC.